The 5 T cell receptor beta chains given below trace back to one sample, sequenced in a study of blood T cell repertoires in COVID-19. Sequenced by immunoSEQ multiplex PCR; TCRdb stores in-frame clones only, minus some. Altogether roughly 240,000 clones are present, less than 85% being singletons, with the ten largest covering 4.6%. What was sequenced was peripheral blood. All receptors come from a man between 60 and 75 years old who had recovered from COVID-19.

A few counts support this clone. The V gene is TRBV5-1, the J gene TRBJ2-1; D remains unclear. CDR1 is SGHRS, CDR2 YFSETQ, per germline. CDR3 length equals 15 residues. V was pared by 4 bases and J by 8 bases, with 19 bases between. CDR3 nucleotides: TGCGCCAGCAGCCAAACGAACGAAGCTAGATATGAGCAGTTCTTC. It yields the protein CASSQTNEARYEQFF.

V is TRBV12-5 and J is TRBJ1-4, with 7 nucleotides matching TRBD1. J was trimmed by 5 bases and V by 6 bases; bases with no gene match: 6. The CDR3 length is 14 residues. CDR1 LGHNT and CDR2 FRNRAP come from the germline V gene. The CDR3 nucleotides read TGTGCTAGTGGCCCCGGGACAGAGAATGAAAAACTGTTTTTT. Protein product: CASGPGTENEKLFF.

In this sample, this clone turned up once. This chain uses TRBV5-4 with TRBJ1-2, with a weak D call TRBD1 (6 bases). The CDR3 consists of 15 residues. Germline V lookup: CDR1 SGHNT, CDR2 YYREEE (reference sequence). Trimming left V 4 bases short and J 2 bases short, with 15 bases between. The CDR3: CASSDKRQANYGYTF. The CDR3 nucleotides are TGTGCCAGCAGCGACAAAAGACAGGCCAACTATGGCTACACCTTC.

V is TRBV9 and J is TRBJ2-3; the D is unclear. The CDR3 is 12 amino acids. Germline V gene data show CDR1 as SGDLS and CDR2 as YYNGEE. Trimming left V 5 bases short and J 5 bases short, with 9 bases between. The CDR3 region is CASSIPGDTQYF. The CDR3 nucleotides read TGTGCCAGCAGTATCCCCGGAGATACGCAGTATTTT.

J is TRBJ1-4 and V is TRBV9, with 8 bases aligning to TRBD1. The CDR3 loop spans 14 amino acids. The V gene's germline CDR1 is SGDLS and CDR2 YYNGEE. V gave up 7 bases and J gave up 4 bases; unmatched junction bases: 6. The CDR3 reads CASGRTGYNEKLFF. The DNA of the CDR3 is TGTGCCAGCGGACGGACAGGGTATAATGAAAAACTGTTTTTT.